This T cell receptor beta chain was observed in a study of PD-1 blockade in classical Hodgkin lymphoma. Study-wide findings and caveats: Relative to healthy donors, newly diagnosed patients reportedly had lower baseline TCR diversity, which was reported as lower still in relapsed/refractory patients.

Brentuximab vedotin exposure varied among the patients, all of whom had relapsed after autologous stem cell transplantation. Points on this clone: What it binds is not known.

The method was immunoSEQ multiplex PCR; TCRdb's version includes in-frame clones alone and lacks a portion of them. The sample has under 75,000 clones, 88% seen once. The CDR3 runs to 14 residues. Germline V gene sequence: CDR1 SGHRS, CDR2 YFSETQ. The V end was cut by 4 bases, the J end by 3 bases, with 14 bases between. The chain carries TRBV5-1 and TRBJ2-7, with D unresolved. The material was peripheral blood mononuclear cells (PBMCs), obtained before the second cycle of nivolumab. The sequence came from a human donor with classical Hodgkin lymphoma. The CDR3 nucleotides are TGCGCCAGCAGCCCCGGACGGCCATACTACGAGCAGTACTTC. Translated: CASSPGRPYYEQYF. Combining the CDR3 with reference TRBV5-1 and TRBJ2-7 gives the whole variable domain KAGVTQTPRYLIKTRGQQVTLSCSPISGHRSVSWYQQTPGQGLQFLFEYFSETQRNKGNFPGRFSGRQFSNSRSEMNVSTLELGDSALYLCASSPGRPYYEQYFGPGTRLTVT.